The source of this TCR beta chain is a study of T cell changes during pregnancy in multiple sclerosis. V lost 6 bases and J lost 3, with 14 bases in between. CDR1 SGHRS and CDR2 YFSETQ come from the germline V gene. The CDR3 has 14 amino acids. Produced via immunoSEQ multiplex PCR; TCRdb's table is partial and in-frame only. In the table there are about 40,000 clones, approximately 92% of which are singletons. The chain recombines TRBV5-1 with TRBJ2-3; the D gene is possibly TRBD1 (5 bases). This material consisted of peripheral blood, taken before pregnancy. This TCR came from a female donor with multiple sclerosis, enrolled in a pregnancy study. CDR3 bases: TGCGCCAGCACCCCGGCAGGGCGGACAGATACGCAGTATTTT. Residues: CASTPAGRTDTQYF. The full variable domain, completed using reference TRBV5-1 and TRBJ2-3, is KAGVTQTPRYLIKTRGQQVTLSCSPISGHRSVSWYQQTPGQGLQFLFEYFSETQRNKGNFPGRFSGRQFSNSRSEMNVSTLELGDSALYLCASTPAGRTDTQYFGPGTRLTVL.